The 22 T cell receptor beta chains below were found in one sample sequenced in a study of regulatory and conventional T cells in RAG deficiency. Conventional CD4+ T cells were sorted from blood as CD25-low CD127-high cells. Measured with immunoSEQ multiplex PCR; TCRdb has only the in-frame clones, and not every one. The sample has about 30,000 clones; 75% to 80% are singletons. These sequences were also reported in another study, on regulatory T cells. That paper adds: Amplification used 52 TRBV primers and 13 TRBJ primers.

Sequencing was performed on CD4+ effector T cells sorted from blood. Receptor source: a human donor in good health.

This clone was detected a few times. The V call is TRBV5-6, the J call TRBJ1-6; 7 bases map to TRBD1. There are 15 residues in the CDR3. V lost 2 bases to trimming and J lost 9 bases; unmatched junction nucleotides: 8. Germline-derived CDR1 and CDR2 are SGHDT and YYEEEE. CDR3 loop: CASSFQGQMVSPLHF. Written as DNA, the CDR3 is TGTGCCAGCAGCTTCCAGGGACAGATGGTTTCACCCCTCCACTTT.

CDR3 sequence reads: CASSFPGHGYTF. DNA for the CDR3: TGTGCCAGCAGCTTTCCAGGGCATGGCTACACCTTC. The rearrangement links TRBV11-2 to TRBJ1-2, with D perhaps TRBD1 (5 bases). This CDR3 contains 12 residues. Germline CDR1 SGHAT, CDR2 FQNNGV. V was clipped by 3 bases and J by 6 bases, with 8 bases between them.

The CDR3 reads CASSFLAGGPNEQFF. The DNA of the CDR3 is TGCGCCAGCAGCTTCCTAGCGGGGGGGCCGAATGAGCAGTTCTTC. The rearrangement uses TRBV5-1 and TRBJ2-1, with 12 bases aligning to TRBD2. V was clipped by 2 bases and J by 7 bases; unmatched bases: 4. The CDR3 loop spans 15 amino acids. Germline-derived CDR1 and CDR2 are SGHRS and YFSETQ.

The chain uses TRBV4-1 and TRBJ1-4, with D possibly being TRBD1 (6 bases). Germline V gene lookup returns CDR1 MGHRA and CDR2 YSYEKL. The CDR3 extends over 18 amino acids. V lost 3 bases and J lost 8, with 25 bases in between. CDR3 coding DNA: TGCGCCAGCAGCCATACCCCAGGGCCGACAGGAGGGCACGAAAAACTGTTTTTT. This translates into CASSHTPGPTGGHEKLFF.

DNA for the CDR3: TGTGCCAGCAGTGAGGACTACTATGGCTACACCTTC. It yields the protein CASSEDYYGYTF. J is TRBJ1-2 and V is TRBV2; D is undetermined. V lost 3 bases and J lost 3, with 5 bases in between. The CDR3 has 12 residues. CDR1 is SNHLY, CDR2 FYNNEI, per germline.

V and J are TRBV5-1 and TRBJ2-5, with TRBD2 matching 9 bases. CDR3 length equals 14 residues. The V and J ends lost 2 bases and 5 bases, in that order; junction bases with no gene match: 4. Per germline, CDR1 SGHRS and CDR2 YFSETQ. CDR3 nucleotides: TGCGCCAGCAGCTTTAGCGGGGGAGAGGAGACCCAGTACTTC. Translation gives CASSFSGGEETQYF.

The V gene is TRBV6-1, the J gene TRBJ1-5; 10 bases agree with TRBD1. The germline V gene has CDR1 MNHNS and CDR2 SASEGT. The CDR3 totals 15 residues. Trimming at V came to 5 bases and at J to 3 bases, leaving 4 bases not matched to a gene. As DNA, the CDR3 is TGTGCCAGCAGTCTAGGGACAGGGGTCAATCAGCCCCAGCATTTT. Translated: CASSLGTGVNQPQHF.

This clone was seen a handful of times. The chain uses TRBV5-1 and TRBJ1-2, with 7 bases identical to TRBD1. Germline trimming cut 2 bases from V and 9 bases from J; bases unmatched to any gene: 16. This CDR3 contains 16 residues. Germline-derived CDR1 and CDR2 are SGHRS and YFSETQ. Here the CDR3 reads CASSFTGGSGQLSYTF. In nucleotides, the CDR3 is TGCGCCAGCAGCTTCACCGGGGGCTCGGGACAGTTGAGCTACACCTTC.

CDR3 amino acids: CASRGTGGNEQYF. The CDR3 DNA is TGTGCCAGCAGGGGGACAGGGGGCAACGAGCAGTACTTC. This chain links TRBV5-6 with TRBJ2-7; TRBD1 agrees at 12 bases. The length of the CDR3 is 13 residues. Germline CDR1 reads SGHDT; CDR2 reads YYEEEE. The V gene end was trimmed by 5 bases and the J gene end by 5 bases; junction bases not matched to a gene: 2.

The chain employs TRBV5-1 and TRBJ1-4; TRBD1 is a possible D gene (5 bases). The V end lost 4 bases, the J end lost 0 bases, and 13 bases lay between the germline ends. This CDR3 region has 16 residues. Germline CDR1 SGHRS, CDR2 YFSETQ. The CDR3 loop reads CASSLGTFATNEKLFF. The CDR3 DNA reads TGCGCCAGCAGCCTCGGGACCTTTGCAACTAATGAAAAACTGTTTTTT.

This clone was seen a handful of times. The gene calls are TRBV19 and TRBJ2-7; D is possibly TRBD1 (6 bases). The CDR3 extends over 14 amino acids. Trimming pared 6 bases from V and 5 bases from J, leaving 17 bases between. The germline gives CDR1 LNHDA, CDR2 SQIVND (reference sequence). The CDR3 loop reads CASRSAGVSHEQYF. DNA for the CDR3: TGTGCCAGTAGGTCGGCAGGGGTATCCCACGAGCAGTACTTC.

This CDR3 is CASSYPTGSGGYTF. The CDR3 DNA reads TGTGCCAGCAGCTACCCGACAGGGTCGGGTGGCTACACCTTC. The chain is built from TRBV11-2 and TRBJ1-2; the match to TRBD1 covers 7 bases. Germline lookup yields CDR1 SGHAT and CDR2 FQNNGV. This CDR3 spans 14 amino acids. The J segment lost 7 bases and the V segment lost 4 bases, leaving 9 bases of the junction unmatched. Based on the CDR3 plus reference TRBV11-2 and TRBJ1-2, the full variable domain is EAGVAQSPRYKIIEKRQSVAFWCNPISGHATLYWYQQILGQGPKLLIQFQNNGVVDDSQLPKDRFSAERLKGVDSTLKIQPAKLEDSAVYLCASSYPTGSGGYTFGSGTRLTVV.

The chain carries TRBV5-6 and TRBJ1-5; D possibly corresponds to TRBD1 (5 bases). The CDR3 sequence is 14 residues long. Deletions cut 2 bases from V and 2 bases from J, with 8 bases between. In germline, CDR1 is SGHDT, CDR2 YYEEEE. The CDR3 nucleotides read TGTGCCAGCAGCTTATCGGGGGGCAATCAGCCCCAGCATTTT. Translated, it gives CASSLSGGNQPQHF.

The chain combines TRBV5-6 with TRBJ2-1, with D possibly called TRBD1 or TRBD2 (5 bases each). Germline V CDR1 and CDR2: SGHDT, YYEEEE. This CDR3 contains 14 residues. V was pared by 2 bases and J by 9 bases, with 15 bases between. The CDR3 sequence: CASSFRGPSGEQFF. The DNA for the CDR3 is TGTGCCAGCAGCTTCCGGGGCCCTAGTGGTGAGCAGTTCTTC.

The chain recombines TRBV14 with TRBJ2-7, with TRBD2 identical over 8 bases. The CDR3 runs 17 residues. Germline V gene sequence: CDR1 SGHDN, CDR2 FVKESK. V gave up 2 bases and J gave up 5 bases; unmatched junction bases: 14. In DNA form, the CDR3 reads TGTGCCAGCAGCCAACACACTTTAGCGGGGTTGGCCCACGAGCAGTACTTC. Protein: CASSQHTLAGLAHEQYF.

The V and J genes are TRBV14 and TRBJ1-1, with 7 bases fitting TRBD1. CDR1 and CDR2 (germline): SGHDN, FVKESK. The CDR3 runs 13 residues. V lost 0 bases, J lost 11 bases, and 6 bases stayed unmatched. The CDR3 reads CASSQDTGAKAFF. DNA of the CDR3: TGTGCCAGCAGCCAAGATACAGGGGCGAAGGCTTTCTTT.

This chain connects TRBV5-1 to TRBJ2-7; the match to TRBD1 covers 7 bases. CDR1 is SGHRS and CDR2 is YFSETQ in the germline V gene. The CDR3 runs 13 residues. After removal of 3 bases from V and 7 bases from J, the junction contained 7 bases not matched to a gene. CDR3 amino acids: CASSYDRVREQYF. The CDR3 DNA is TGCGCCAGCAGCTACGACAGGGTACGGGAGCAGTACTTC.

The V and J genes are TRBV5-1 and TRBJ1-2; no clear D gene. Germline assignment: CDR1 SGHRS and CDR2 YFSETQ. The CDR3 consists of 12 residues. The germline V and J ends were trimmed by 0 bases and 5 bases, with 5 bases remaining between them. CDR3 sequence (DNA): TGCGCCAGCAGCTTGGCGGATTATGGCTACACCTTC. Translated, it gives CASSLADYGYTF.

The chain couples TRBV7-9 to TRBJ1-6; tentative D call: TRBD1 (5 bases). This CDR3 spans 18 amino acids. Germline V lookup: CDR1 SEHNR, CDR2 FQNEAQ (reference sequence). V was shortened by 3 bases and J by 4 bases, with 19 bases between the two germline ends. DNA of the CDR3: TGTGCCAGCAGCTTGTGGACCTGGGGCCGTGGATATAATTCACCCCTCCACTTT. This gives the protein CASSLWTWGRGYNSPLHF.

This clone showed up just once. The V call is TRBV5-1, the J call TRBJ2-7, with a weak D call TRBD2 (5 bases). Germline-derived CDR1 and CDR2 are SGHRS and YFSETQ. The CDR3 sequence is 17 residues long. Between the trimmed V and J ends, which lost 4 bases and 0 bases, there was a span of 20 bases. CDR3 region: CASSPDGIATGSYEQYF. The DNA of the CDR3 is TGCGCCAGCAGCCCTGACGGAATAGCGACCGGCTCCTACGAGCAGTACTTC. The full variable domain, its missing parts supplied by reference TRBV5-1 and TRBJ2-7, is KAGVTQTPRYLIKTRGQQVTLSCSPISGHRSVSWYQQTPGQGLQFLFEYFSETQRNKGNFPGRFSGRQFSNSRSEMNVSTLELGDSALYLCASSPDGIATGSYEQYFGPGTRLTVT.

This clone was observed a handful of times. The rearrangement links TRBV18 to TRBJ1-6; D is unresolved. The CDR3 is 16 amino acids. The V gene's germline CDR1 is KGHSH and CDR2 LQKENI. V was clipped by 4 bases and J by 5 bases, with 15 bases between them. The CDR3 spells CASSRRSTLDNSPLHF. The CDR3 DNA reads TGTGCCAGCTCACGCAGGTCGACTCTGGATAATTCACCCCTCCACTTT.

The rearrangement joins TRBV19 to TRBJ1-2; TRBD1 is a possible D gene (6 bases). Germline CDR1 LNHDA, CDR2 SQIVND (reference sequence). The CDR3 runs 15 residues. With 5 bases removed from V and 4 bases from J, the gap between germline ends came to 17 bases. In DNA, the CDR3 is TGTGCCAGTAGTCCGGAGGGGGATGACATCTATGGCTACACCTTC. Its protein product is CASSPEGDDIYGYTF.